This is a list of T cell receptor beta chains from one sample in a study of glioma-infiltrating T cells after dendritic cell vaccination. Using immunoSEQ multiplex PCR, the repertoire was profiled, and TCRdb retains in-frame clones only, with some absent. The sample holds more than 100,000 clones, 81% seen once. Material: blood, obtained before dendritic cell vaccination. These receptors were obtained from a human donor with glioblastoma. Each CDR3 is given with its conserved first and last residue. The order of the fields is D gene, J gene, clone size, V gene, CDR3 protein, CDR3 DNA. A D gene is named only where the DNA matches it firmly. Clone sizes are given selectively: once, few, many, or a class where the clone is expanded.

>TRBD1|TRBJ1-6|few|TRBV19
CASSIWDSDSPLHF
TGTGCCAGTAGTATTTGGGACAGCGATTCACCCCTCCACTTT
>TRBD1|TRBJ1-1|-|TRBV5-1
CASSLAGQGGTEAFF
TGCGCCAGCAGCTTGGCGGGACAGGGAGGCACTGAAGCTTTCTTT
>-|TRBJ2-1|-|TRBV7-9
CASSSIGTGERGEQFF
TGTGCCAGCAGCTCCATAGGGACAGGAGAGCGGGGTGAGCAGTTCTTC
>-|TRBJ2-7|-|TRBV6-4
CASSGEWNDEQYF
TGTGCCAGCAGCGGGGAGTGGAACGACGAGCAGTACTTC
>-|TRBJ1-5|-|TRBV4-1
CASSQDLGRGQPQHF
TGCGCCAGCAGCCAAGATTTAGGAAGAGGTCAGCCCCAGCATTTT
>-|TRBJ2-3|-|TRBV19
CASRQGSGFPGSDTQYF
TGTGCCAGTAGACAGGGTTCCGGTTTCCCTGGCTCAGATACGCAGTATTTT
>TRBD1|TRBJ1-3|-|TRBV6-6
CATRGGEGGNTIYF
TGTGCCACCAGGGGGGGAGAGGGTGGAAACACCATATATTTT
>-|TRBJ2-3|-|TRBV10-2
CASSESPRRRWGTDTQYF
TGCGCCAGCAGTGAGTCGCCCAGAAGGCGGTGGGGCACAGATACGCAGTATTTT
>-|TRBJ1-2|-|TRBV11-1
CASSRLANYGYIF
TGTGCCAGCAGCAGATTGGCGAACTATGGCTACATCTTC
>TRBD1|TRBJ2-7|-|TRBV5-1
CASSLWGTGGNEQYF
TGTGCCAGCAGCTTGTGGGGGACAGGGGGCAACGAGCAGTACTTC
>TRBD2|TRBJ2-5|-|TRBV6-6
CASSYSRGGETQYF
TGTGCCAGCAGTTACTCTCGGGGAGGGGAGACCCAGTACTTC
>TRBD1|TRBJ1-5|-|TRBV25-1
CASSEYKGTDPQPQHF
TGTGCCAGCAGTGAATATAAGGGGACAGATCCCCAGCCCCAGCATTTT
>TRBD2|TRBJ2-1|-|TRBV6-5
CASSFGGGFDEQFF
TGTGCCAGCAGTTTTGGCGGGGGGTTCGATGAGCAGTTCTTC
>-|TRBJ1-4|-|TRBV9
CASSPSSNEKLFF
TGTGCCAGCAGCCCGTCTTCTAATGAAAAACTGTTTTTT
>-|TRBJ2-5|many|TRBV12-5
CASGFGGVGGGQETQYF
TGTGCTAGTGGTTTTGGAGGGGTTGGGGGAGGCCAAGAGACCCAGTACTTC
>-|TRBJ2-5|-|TRBV7-2
CASSQSTVLETQYF
TGTGCCAGCAGCCAGTCGACAGTTCTAGAGACCCAGTACTTC
>TRBD2|TRBJ2-2|-|TRBV19
CASSGVRGASGELFF
TGTGCCAGTAGTGGCGTGCGGGGGGCGTCCGGGGAGCTGTTTTTT
>TRBD1|TRBJ1-2|few|TRBV6-5
CASSPGQTVYGYTF
TGTGCCAGCAGCCCGGGACAGACGGTCTATGGCTACACCTTC
>-|TRBJ2-1|-|TRBV4-1
CASSGRKGGPRSYNEQFF
TGCGCCAGCAGCGGACGAAAGGGGGGGCCCCGCTCCTACAATGAGCAGTTCTTC
>-|TRBJ2-7|-|TRBV7-9
CASSRDTSSYEQYF
TGTGCCAGCAGCCGGGACACCAGCTCCTACGAGCAGTACTTC
>-|TRBJ1-4|-|TRBV2
CASSWELQGEKLFF
TGTGCCAGCAGTTGGGAGCTTCAAGGGGAAAAACTGTTTTTT
>-|TRBJ1-2|-|TRBV2
CASSNRMGDYGYTF
TGTGCCAGCAGTAACAGGATGGGCGACTATGGCTACACCTTC
>TRBD1|TRBJ1-6|few|TRBV30
CAWSEGQGTTGGDSPLHF
TGTGCCTGGAGTGAAGGACAGGGGACTACCGGGGGTGATTCACCCCTCCACTTT
>-|TRBJ1-1|-|TRBV6-5
CASTGAYEAFF
TGTGCCAGCACTGGGGCTTATGAAGCTTTCTTT
>-|TRBJ2-1|-|TRBV6-5
CASSKGVQQFF
TGTGCCAGCAGCAAAGGGGTTCAGCAGTTCTTC
>-|TRBJ1-1|-|TRBV19
CASSIAWADREAFF
TGTGCCAGTAGTATAGCCTGGGCCGACCGTGAAGCTTTCTTT
>TRBD2|TRBJ2-3|once|TRBV27
CASRRPGGDTQYF
TGTGCCAGCAGGAGACCGGGGGGAGATACGCAGTATTTT
>-|TRBJ2-3|-|TRBV5-1
CASSLARAEGTQYF
TGCGCCAGCAGCTTGGCCAGGGCGGAAGGGACGCAGTATTTT
>-|TRBJ1-2|-|TRBV6-1
CASSEGTQGGGYTF
TGTGCCAGCAGTGAAGGGACCCAGGGAGGCGGCTACACCTTC
>-|TRBJ1-6|-|TRBV6-5
CASSESEAPLHF
TGTGCCAGCAGTGAATCGGAGGCACCCCTCCACTTT
>-|TRBJ2-3|few|TRBV10-3
CAISGRDESTDTQYF
TGTGCCATCAGTGGCAGGGATGAGAGCACAGATACGCAGTATTTT
>-|TRBJ2-5|-|TRBV4-2
CASSHMSGAQYF
TGTGCCAGCAGCCACATGTCAGGGGCCCAGTACTTC
>-|TRBJ1-4|-|TRBV5-6
CASSLSTAEKLFF
TGTGCCAGCAGCTTGTCGACAGCTGAAAAACTGTTTTTT
>TRBD1|TRBJ2-7|-|TRBV5-8
CASDGGQDSYEQYF
TGTGCCAGCGACGGGGGACAGGACTCCTACGAGCAGTACTTC
>TRBD1|TRBJ2-1|-|TRBV10-3
CAIGQGASFHEQFF
TGTGCCATCGGACAGGGGGCGTCGTTTCATGAGCAGTTCTTC
>-|TRBJ1-3|medium-sized|TRBV5-6
CASSPTDSGNTIYF
TGTGCCAGCAGCCCGACAGACTCTGGAAACACCATATATTTT
>-|TRBJ2-3|-|TRBV19
CASSPSTDTQYF
TGTGCCAGTAGTCCTAGCACAGATACGCAGTATTTT
>-|TRBJ1-5|-|TRBV5-1
CASSLGRYQPQHF
TGCGCCAGCAGCCTCGGGAGGTATCAGCCCCAGCATTTT
>-|TRBJ2-3|-|TRBV4-1
CASSQDQGSTDTQYF
TGCGCCAGCAGCCAAGACCAGGGAAGCACAGATACGCAGTATTTT
>-|TRBJ2-2|-|TRBV12-5
CASGSRAGELFF
TGTGCTAGTGGTTCCAGGGCCGGGGAGCTGTTTTTT
>TRBD1|TRBJ2-3|-|TRBV5-1
CASSLRQGAHTRDTQYF
TGCGCCAGCAGCTTACGACAGGGGGCACACACGAGGGATACGCAGTATTTT
>-|TRBJ2-7|-|TRBV19
CASSIDRQGVEQYF
TGTGCCAGTAGTATAGATCGTCAGGGTGTCGAGCAGTACTTC
>-|TRBJ1-1|-|TRBV4-3
CASSQDSQRGNTEAFF
TGCGCCAGCAGCCAAGATAGTCAGAGAGGAAACACTGAAGCTTTCTTT
>-|TRBJ2-4|-|TRBV9
CASSPLGLAKNIQYF
TGTGCCAGCAGCCCATTGGGACTAGCCAAAAACATTCAGTACTTC
>TRBD1|TRBJ2-5|-|TRBV7-9
CASSKDRGRRETQYF
TGTGCCAGCAGCAAAGACAGGGGGCGTAGAGAGACCCAGTACTTC
>-|TRBJ2-5|-|TRBV6-5
CATHRSETQYF
TGTGCCACTCACAGATCAGAGACCCAGTACTTC
>-|TRBJ2-3|-|TRBV7-9
CASEGLGTQYF
TGTGCCAGCGAGGGTTTAGGTACGCAGTATTTT
>TRBD2|TRBJ2-2|-|TRBV4-3
CASSQDRGGNTGELFF
TGCGCCAGCAGCCAAGATCGGGGGGGGAACACCGGGGAGCTGTTTTTT